This TCR beta chain was captured in a study of shared clonotypes between healthy human individuals (dated by TCRdb to between 2020 and 2021). Some background on the complete study: The cohort comprised two women and three men aged 18 to 49 years. Per donor, three plates each were used for CD4 naive and CD4 memory, two for CD8 naive, and one for CD8 memory. To estimate repertoire size and how much clonotypes are shared between individuals, the study performed deep sequencing of blood TCR repertoires from roughly five healthy adults. Per donor, leukapheresis produced somewhere between about 0.85 and 8.9 billion PBMCs. Libraries were prepared and TCR repertoires were sequenced by different laboratories using diverse techniques, in order to increase sequencing depth and limit assay-specific biases.

Comment on this clone: It has no known antigen specificity. Per-base qualities were not stored, and no clone one base away is much larger.

Results and caveats for the whole study, not just this receptor: When a handful of donors were compared, the shared fraction of clonotypes was about 5.5% for naive CD4, 3% to 4% for naive CD8, 2% to 2.5% for memory CD4, and less than 0.5% for memory CD8. Pairwise subsampling led to the expectation that sequencing depth would affect the degree of clonotype sharing among donors. Sampling was restricted to blood, and TCR repertoires in tissue are likely to differ from TCR repertoires in blood. Naive subsets generally had larger estimated clonotype richness than memory subsets. Because the study included only a small number of donors, the genetic and exposure-history diversity represented was limited. Rarefaction of sorted-subset datasets indicated incomplete sequencing despite the large sequencing depth. Higher generation probabilities were observed for clonotypes shared by all four sorted-subset donors than for non-shared clonotypes.

Trimming leaves V shorter by 5 bases and J shorter by 4 bases, with the junction holding 7 bases beyond the gene matches. The CDR3 spans 14 residues, from the cysteine through the phenylalanine. The DNA shown is the 42-base CDR3, in frame from base 1. Via the germline V gene, CDR1 is SGHAT and CDR2 FQNNGV. CD8 naive samples were obtained by positive selection for CCR7 among CD45RO-negative cells, yielding a CD45RA+CCR7+ population from which TemRA cells were excluded. The donors were healthy, HIV-negative adults who had no recently reported acute infections or vaccinations. Only Caucasian adults living in Nashville, Tennessee, USA were represented among the donors. Blood was collected by leukapheresis, and PBMCs were isolated by Ficoll-Histopaque density gradient centrifugation and then cryopreserved in liquid nitrogen vapor phase. Analytical flow cytometry was used to check the purity and quantity of every magnetically sorted T cell population. Genomic DNA was isolated from each sorted fraction and quantified by UV absorbance on a Nanodrop 2000c.

Using the deep immunoSEQ assay, multiplex PCR amplified TCR CDR3 regions from genomic DNA. Extracted genomic DNA from each cell subset was spread evenly across all wells of several immunoSEQ 96-well plates, with each plate serving as a replicate. For sorted subsets, each replicate PCR was loaded with 150 to 250 ng genomic DNA, equivalent to 30,000 or so T cell genomes. Purified libraries were quantified with a Qubit 3.0 fluorometer, sized on a Bioanalyzer 2100, and re-quantified with the KAPA Library Quantification kit. Every immunoSEQ 96-well plate was sequenced on a separate single-read 150-cycle Illumina NextSeq 550 flow cell. The authors' analysis ran thus. Because only junctional sequences without quality scores were contained in the immunoSEQ output, filtering matching that applied to full-length reads could not be performed. To assign V/J genes and CDR3, sequences were annotated using PyIR, a Python wrapper for IgBLAST v1.9, with IMGT germline references. Any read was removed if the V/J assignment was weak (E-value above 1e-6), the CDR3 was missing, or the read contained stop codons, out-of-frame junctions, or ambiguous translated residues. V3J clonotypes were defined as sequences sharing an identical inferred V gene, J gene, and CDR3 amino acid sequence. Percentage overlap between repertoires was computed as shared unique clonotypes divided by the size of the smaller repertoire. Richness of each repertoire was evaluated using RTK rarefaction, the Chao1 estimator, and Recon v2.1 estimates of unobserved clonotypes. Generation probabilities for all TCRbeta clonotypes obtained by the gDNA method from a handful of donors were computed using OLGA. TCRdb holds this immuneACCESS table with in-frame rearrangements only. Some clones are missing; in checked studies, unresolved V genes explain under half, and the rest has no known cause. The DNA gave D and trimming, while V, J and clone size come from that table. Within this sample are around 1,900,000 clones, with roughly 95% of them counted one time only. The top ten constitute more than 1.5% of the sample.

The sequence links TRBV11-2 to TRBJ2-7; TRBD2 matches 8 bases in the middle. The origin of this receptor is a man aged 18 to 29 in good health. Some clones in this sample may be carry-over from other donors' samples. Sequenced material: naive CD8+ T cells from PBMCs. The cell subset or site label, read with the paper, signifies: CD45RA+CCR7+. The CDR3 loop reads CASSNSGSRYEQYF. The DNA sequence follows: TGTGCCAGCAGCAACAGCGGGAGTCGGTACGAGCAGTACTTC. Full variable domain (CDR3 extended with the reference TRBV11-2 and TRBJ2-7 proteins): EAGVAQSPRYKIIEKRQSVAFWCNPISGHATLYWYQQILGQGPKLLIQFQNNGVVDDSQLPKDRFSAERLKGVDSTLKIQPAKLEDSAVYLCASSNSGSRYEQYFGPGTRLTVT.